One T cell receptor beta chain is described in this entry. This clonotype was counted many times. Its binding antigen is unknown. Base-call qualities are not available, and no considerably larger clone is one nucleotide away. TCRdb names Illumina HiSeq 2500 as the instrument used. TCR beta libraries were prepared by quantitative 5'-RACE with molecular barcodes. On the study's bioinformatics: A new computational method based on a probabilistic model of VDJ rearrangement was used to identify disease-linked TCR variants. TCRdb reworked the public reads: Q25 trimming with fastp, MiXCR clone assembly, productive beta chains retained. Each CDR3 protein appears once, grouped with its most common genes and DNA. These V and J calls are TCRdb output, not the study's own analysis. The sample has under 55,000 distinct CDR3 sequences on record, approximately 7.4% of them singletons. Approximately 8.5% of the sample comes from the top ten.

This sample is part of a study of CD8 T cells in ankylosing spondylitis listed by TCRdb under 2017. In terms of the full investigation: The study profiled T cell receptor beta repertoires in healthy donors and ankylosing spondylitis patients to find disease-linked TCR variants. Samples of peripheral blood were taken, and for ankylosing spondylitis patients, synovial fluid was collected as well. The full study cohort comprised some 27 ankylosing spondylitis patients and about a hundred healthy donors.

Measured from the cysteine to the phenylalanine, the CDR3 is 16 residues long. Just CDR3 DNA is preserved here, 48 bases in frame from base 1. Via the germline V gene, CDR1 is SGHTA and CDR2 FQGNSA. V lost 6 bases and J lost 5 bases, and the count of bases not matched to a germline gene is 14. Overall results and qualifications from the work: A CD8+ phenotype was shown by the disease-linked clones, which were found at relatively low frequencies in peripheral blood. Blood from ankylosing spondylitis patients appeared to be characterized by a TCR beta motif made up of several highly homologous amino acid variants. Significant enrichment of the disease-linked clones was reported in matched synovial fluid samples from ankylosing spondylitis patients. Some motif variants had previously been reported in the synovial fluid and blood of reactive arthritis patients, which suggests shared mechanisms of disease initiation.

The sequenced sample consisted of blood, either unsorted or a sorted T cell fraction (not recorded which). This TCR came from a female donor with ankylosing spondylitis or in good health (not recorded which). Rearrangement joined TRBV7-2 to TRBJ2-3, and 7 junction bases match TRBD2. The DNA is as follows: TGTGCCAGCAGTCGCAACCCGACTAGCACGGTAGATACGCAGTATTTT. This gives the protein CASSRNPTSTVDTQYF.